This T cell receptor (beta chain) was sequenced in a study of cytomegalovirus exposure and HLA in healthy donors. PCR involved 60 Vbeta and 13 Jbeta primers. The repertoire was sequenced with immunoSEQ multiplex PCR; TCRdb's copy has only in-frame clones and lacks some. The sample consists of about 110,000 clones, approximately 69% of them appearing once. On this clone itself: Its matching antigen is unknown.

Unmatched junction bases numbered 11, after V lost 5 bases and J lost 6 bases. The CDR3 runs to 16 residues. Germline V lookup: CDR1 ENHRY, CDR2 SYGVKD. Broader study findings: Among TCR beta chains, those listed as cytomegalovirus-associated numbered around 180. Some highly shared sequence variants likely arose as a pipeline artifact.

This chain connects TRBV10-3 to TRBJ2-7, with 12 bases fitting TRBD2. The receptor was isolated from a man younger than 45 in good health and CMV-seronegative. Sequencing was carried out using PBMCs. The CDR3 sequence: CAISTLAGGSGGEQYF. The CDR3 DNA follows: TGTGCCATCAGTACACTAGCGGGAGGTTCGGGGGGCGAGCAGTACTTC.